The sample holds a few counts of the clone carrying this T cell receptor (beta chain). Its antigen is unidentified. The V and J ends lost 2 bases and 7 bases respectively, with 11 bases between them. This CDR3 contains 13 residues. CDR1 is MDHEN and CDR2 is SYDVKM in the germline V gene. These data originate in a study of blood T cells in healthy people across ages. General study findings and limits: A greater number of naive CD4+ cells and higher diversity distinguished long-lived donors from aged donors. Estimated diversity across one million T cells was deemed an underestimate.

Through a sample-barcoded 5' primer and a J-beta primer mix, a second PCR was run for roughly 6 to 11 cycles. A 12-random-nucleotide template-switch adaptor tagged each cDNA molecule. TCRdb re-called the 5' RACE reads with MiXCR, one entry per CDR3 protein. The sample has about 1.4 million distinct CDR3 sequences, roughly 59% seen once; the top ten hold 6.5% to 8%. The TCR sequence derives from a man aged 18 to 30 in good health. Sequences were obtained from blood. V and J are TRBV28 and TRBJ2-5; D is unclear. DNA of the CDR3: TGTGCCAGCAGTTTACAGGCCCACCTGACCCAGTACTTC. It yields the protein CASSLQAHLTQYF.